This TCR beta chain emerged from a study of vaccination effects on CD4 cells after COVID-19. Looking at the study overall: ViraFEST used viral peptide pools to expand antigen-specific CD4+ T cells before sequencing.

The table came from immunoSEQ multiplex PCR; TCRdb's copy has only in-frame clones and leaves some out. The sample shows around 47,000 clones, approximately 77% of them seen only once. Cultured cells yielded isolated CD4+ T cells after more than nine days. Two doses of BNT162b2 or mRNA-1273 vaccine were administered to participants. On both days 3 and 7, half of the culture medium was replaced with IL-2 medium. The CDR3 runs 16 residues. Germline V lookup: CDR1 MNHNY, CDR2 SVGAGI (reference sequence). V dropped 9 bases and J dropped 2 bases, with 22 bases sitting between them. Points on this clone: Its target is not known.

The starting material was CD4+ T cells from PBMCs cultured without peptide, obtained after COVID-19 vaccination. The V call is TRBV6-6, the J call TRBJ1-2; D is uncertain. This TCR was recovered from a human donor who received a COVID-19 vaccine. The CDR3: CASHPRGTPANYGYTF. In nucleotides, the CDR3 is TGTGCCAGTCACCCCCGGGGAACGCCGGCGAACTATGGCTACACCTTC.